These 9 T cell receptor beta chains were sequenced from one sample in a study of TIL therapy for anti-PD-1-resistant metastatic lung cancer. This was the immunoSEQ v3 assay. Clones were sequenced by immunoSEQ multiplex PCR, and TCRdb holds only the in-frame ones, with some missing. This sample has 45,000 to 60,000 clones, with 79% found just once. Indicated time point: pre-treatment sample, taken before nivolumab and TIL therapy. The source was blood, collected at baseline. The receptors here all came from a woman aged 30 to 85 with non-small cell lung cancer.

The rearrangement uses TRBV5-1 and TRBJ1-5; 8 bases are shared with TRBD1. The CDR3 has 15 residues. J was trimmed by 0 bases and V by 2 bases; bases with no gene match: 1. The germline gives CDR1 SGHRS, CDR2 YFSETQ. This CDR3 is CASSLQGGSNQPQHF. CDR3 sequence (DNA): TGCGCCAGCAGCTTACAGGGGGGTAGCAATCAGCCCCAGCATTTT.

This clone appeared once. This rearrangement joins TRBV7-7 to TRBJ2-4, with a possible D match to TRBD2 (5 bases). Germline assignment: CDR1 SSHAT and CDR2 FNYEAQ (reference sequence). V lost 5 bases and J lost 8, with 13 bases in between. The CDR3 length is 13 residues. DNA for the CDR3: TGTGCCAGCAGCCGCGGACTCAAGGACATTCAGTACTTC. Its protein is CASSRGLKDIQYF.

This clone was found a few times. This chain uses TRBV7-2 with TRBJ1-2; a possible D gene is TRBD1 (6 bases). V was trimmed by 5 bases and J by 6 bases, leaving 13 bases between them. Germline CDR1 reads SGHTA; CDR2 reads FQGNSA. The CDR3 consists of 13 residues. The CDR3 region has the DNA TGTGCCAGCAGCCTCTACAGGGCAGATGGCTACACCTTC. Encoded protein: CASSLYRADGYTF.

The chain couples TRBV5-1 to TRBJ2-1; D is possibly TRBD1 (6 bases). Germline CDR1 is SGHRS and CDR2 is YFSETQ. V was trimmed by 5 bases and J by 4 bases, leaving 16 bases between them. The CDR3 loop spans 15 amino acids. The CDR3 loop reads CASSSPGHPYNEQFF. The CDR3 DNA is TGCGCCAGCAGTTCACCGGGACACCCGTACAATGAGCAGTTCTTC.

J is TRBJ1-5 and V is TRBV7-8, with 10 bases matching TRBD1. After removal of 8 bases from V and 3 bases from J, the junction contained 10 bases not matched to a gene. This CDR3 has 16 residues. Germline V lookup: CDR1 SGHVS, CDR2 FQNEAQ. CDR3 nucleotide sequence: TGTGCCAGCGCACCGGGACAGGGGACTAACAATCAGCCCCAGCATTTT. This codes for CASAPGQGTNNQPQHF.

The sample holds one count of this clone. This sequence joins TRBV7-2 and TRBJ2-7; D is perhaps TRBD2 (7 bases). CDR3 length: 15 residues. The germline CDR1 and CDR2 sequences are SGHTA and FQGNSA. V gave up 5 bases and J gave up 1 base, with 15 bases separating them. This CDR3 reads CASSQGGGSSYEQYF. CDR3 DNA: TGTGCCAGCAGCCAAGGGGGGGGGTCATCCTACGAGCAGTACTTC. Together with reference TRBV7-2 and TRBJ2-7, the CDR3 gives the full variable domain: GAGVSQSPSNKVTEKGKDVELRCDPISGHTALYWYRQSLGQGLEFLIYFQGNSAPDKSGLPSDRFSAERTGGSVSTLTIQRTQQEDSAVYLCASSQGGGSSYEQYFGPGTRLTVT.

CDR3 in amino acids: CASSLRRGLQETQYF. The CDR3 coding sequence is TGTGCCAGCAGCTTGCGCCGCGGGTTACAAGAGACCCAGTACTTC. This rearrangement joins TRBV5-4 to TRBJ2-5; possibly TRBD2 for D (5 bases). Germline V CDR1 and CDR2: SGHNT, YYREEE (reference sequence). Trimming shortened V by 1 base and J by 2 bases, and 12 bases separated the two germline ends. CDR3 length equals 15 residues.

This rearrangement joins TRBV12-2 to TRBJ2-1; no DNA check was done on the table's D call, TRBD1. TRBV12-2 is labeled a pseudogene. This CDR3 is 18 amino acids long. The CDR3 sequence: CASPWILPGTGIYNEQFF. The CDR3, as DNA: TGTGCAAGTCCCTGGATCCTCCCCGGGACAGGGATATACAATGAGCAGTTCTTC.

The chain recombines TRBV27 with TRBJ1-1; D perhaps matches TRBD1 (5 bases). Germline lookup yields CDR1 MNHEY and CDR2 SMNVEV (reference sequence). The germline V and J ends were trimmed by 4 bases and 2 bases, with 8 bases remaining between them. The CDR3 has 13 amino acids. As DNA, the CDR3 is TGTGCCAGCAGTTCGACAGTAAACACTGAAGCTTTCTTT. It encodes CASSSTVNTEAFF.